The T cell receptor beta chain described here comes from a study of blood T cell repertoires in COVID-19. Whole-study context: Samples of COVID-19 (acute and convalescent) were obtained from the United States, Italy and Spain. T cells, B-cell-depleted T cells, or PBMCs provided the cDNA or gDNA that served as material.

Under the authors' procedure: For nucleated cells, counts were estimated from reference gene primer amplification. Clones were read by immunoSEQ multiplex PCR, and TCRdb kept only the in-frame ones, dropping some. Clone size and the V and J calls come from that table; the DNA yielded D and trimming. The data show about 130,000 clones, with roughly 85% seen just once and 6.6% held by the top ten. This CDR3 spans 14 amino acids. The ends were cut back, 4 bases at V and 7 bases at J, with 14 bases in the middle. Germline V gene sequence: CDR1 GTSNPN, CDR2 SVGIG (reference sequence). J is TRBJ1-6 and V is TRBV30; tentatively, D is TRBD1 (5 bases). The clonotype originates from a man aged 80 or over with active or convalescent COVID-19. Specimen: peripheral blood. CDR3 nucleotide sequence: TGTGCCTGGACTAGGGGAGGTCGGAATTCACCCCTCCACTTT. Translation gives CAWTRGGRNSPLHF.